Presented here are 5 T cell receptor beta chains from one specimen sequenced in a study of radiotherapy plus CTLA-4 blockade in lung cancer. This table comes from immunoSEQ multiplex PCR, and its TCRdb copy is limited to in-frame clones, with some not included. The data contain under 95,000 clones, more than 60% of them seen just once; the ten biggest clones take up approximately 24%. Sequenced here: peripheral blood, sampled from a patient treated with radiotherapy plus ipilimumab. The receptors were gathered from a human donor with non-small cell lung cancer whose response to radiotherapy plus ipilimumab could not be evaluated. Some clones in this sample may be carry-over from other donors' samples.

CDR3 nucleotide sequence: TGCGCCAGCAGCCGCCTTTCGACAGGGAGGAACACTGAAGCTTTCTTT. This encodes CASSRLSTGRNTEAFF. The chain links TRBV5-1 to TRBJ1-1, with 7 bases aligning to TRBD1. The V segment lost 4 bases and the J segment 1 base; nucleotides outside the gene matches: 10. The CDR3 is made up of 16 amino acids. Germline CDR1 SGHRS, CDR2 YFSETQ.

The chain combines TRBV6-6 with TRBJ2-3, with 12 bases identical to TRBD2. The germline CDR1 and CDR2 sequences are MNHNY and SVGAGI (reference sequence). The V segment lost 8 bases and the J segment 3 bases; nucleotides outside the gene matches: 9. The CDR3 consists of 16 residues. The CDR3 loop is CASRASGGAGTDTQYF. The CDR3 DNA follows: TGTGCCAGCCGGGCTAGCGGGGGGGCGGGGACAGATACGCAGTATTTT.

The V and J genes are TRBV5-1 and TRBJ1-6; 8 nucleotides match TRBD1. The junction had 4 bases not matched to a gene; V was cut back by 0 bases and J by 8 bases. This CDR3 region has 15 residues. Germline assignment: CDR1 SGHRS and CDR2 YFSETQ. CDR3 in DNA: TGCGCCAGCAGCTTGGCCGACAGGGGCGATTCACCCCTCCACTTT. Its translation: CASSLADRGDSPLHF.

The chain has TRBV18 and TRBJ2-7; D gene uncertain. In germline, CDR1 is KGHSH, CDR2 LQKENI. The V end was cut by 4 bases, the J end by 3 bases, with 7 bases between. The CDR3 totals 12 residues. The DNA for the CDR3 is TGTGCCAGCTCACAAACAAGCTACGAGCAGTACTTC. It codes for CASSQTSYEQYF.

In DNA, the CDR3 is TGTGCCATCAGTGGACTCGGGGAGCTGTTTTTT. Encoded protein: CAISGLGELFF. The rearrangement joins TRBV10-3 to TRBJ2-2; D ambiguous. The germline gives CDR1 ENHRY, CDR2 SYGVKD. The V and J ends lost 4 bases and 7 bases respectively, with 4 bases between them. CDR3 length: 11 amino acids.